This T cell receptor beta chain was captured by sequencing in a study of T cell repertoires in cytomegalovirus infection. Across the study: Matching HLA type and CMV infection were both indicated by public TCR beta signatures.

Study-wide results and caveats: Within the response measured ex vivo, HLA-C-restricted CMV-specific TCR beta clonotypes were dominant.

This clonotype was recorded a few times. Antigen: not known. TCRdb reprocessed the reads via MiXCR and lists one record per CDR3 protein. The sample contains about 700,000 distinct CDR3 sequences, roughly a third of which appear only once. V lost 5 bases to trimming and J lost 8 bases; unmatched junction nucleotides: 16. The CDR3 is 17 residues long. From germline, CDR1 is LNHDA and CDR2 SQIVND (reference sequence). This sequence joins TRBV19 and TRBJ2-1; 9 nucleotides agree with TRBD1. This receptor was taken from a human donor in good health (CMV status not recorded). Some clones in this sample may be carry-over from other donors' samples. The sample consisted of cultured PBMCs, taken from culture after CMV antigen stimulation. The CDR3 reads CASSPLLPGQGGHEQFF. The CDR3 region has the DNA TGTGCCAGTAGTCCCCTTTTACCGGGACAGGGTGGACATGAGCAGTTCTTC.